One sample yielded the 24 T cell receptor beta chains listed below, sequenced in a study of T cells in Graves' hyperthyroidism and ophthalmopathy. Regions amplified from RNA transcripts were the TCR beta CDR3 regions. A first-round RT-PCR of the TCR CDR3 used the HTBI primer set. Each CDR3 protein gets one entry after TCRdb re-called the multiplex PCR reads with MiXCR. Among over 700,000 distinct CDR3 sequences listed, approximately 40% were seen once. Sequenced input: blood. The receptors shown here come from a woman in her thirties or forties with Graves' hyperthyroidism.

This clonotype was detected many times. The V gene is TRBV9, the J gene TRBJ1-2; D gene ambiguous. The CDR3 totals 15 residues. Germline CDR1 is SGDLS and CDR2 is YYNGEE. V gave up 0 bases and J gave up 0 bases, with 9 bases separating them. CDR3 coding DNA: TGTGCCAGCAGCGTAGGTGGGGATGCTAACTATGGCTACACCTTC. This codes for CASSVGGDANYGYTF.

The table lists this clonotype with a few counts. The rearrangement uses TRBV25-1 and TRBJ2-3, with D tentatively TRBD2 (5 bases). The CDR3 length is 14 residues. Germline-derived CDR1 and CDR2 are MGHDK and SYGVNS. The germline V and J ends were trimmed by 6 bases and 2 bases, with 12 bases remaining between them. The CDR3 is CASSPGGPTDTQYF. The CDR3 coding sequence is TGTGCCAGCAGCCCCGGAGGCCCCACAGATACGCAGTATTTT.

The rearrangement links TRBV7-9 to TRBJ1-2; D may be TRBD1 (6 bases). The CDR3 runs to 14 residues. CDR1 is SEHNR and CDR2 is FQNEAQ in the germline V gene (reference sequence). Trimming pared 5 bases from V and 5 bases from J, leaving 15 bases between. This CDR3 is CASSNSGDLYGYTF. The CDR3 nucleotides read TGTGCCAGCAGCAATTCAGGGGACCTATATGGCTACACCTTC.

V usage is TRBV19 and J usage is TRBJ2-3; 9 nucleotides match TRBD2. The germline gives CDR1 LNHDA, CDR2 SQIVND (reference sequence). J gave up 4 bases and V 2 bases, and 4 bases lay outside the gene matches. CDR3 size: 15 residues. As DNA, the CDR3 is TGTGCCAGTAGTATATTTAGCGGGGGATCAGATACGCAGTATTTT. This gives the protein CASSIFSGGSDTQYF.

The chain employs TRBV3-1 and TRBJ1-1; D not certain. The CDR3 loop spans 13 amino acids. CDR1 is LGHDT, CDR2 YNNKEL, per germline (reference sequence). Between the trimmed V and J ends, which lost 4 bases and 2 bases, there was a span of 8 bases. The CDR3 loop reads CASSRNANTEAFF. The CDR3 nucleotides read TGTGCCAGCAGCCGGAACGCAAACACTGAAGCTTTCTTT.

The V gene is TRBV30, the J gene TRBJ1-6; 10 nucleotides line up with TRBD1. The germline gives CDR1 GTSNPN, CDR2 SVGIG (reference sequence). This CDR3 region has 14 residues. V gave up 3 bases and J gave up 9 bases; unmatched junction bases: 5. DNA for the CDR3: TGTGCCTGGAGCGCGACAGGGGGCGTTTCACCCCTCCACTTT. Translating gives CAWSATGGVSPLHF.

This chain uses TRBV11-1 with TRBJ2-7; 10 bases match TRBD1. This CDR3 region has 15 residues. Losses at the gene ends were 6 bases for V and 7 bases for J; bases not matched to a gene: 12. From germline, CDR1 is SGHAT and CDR2 FQDESV (reference sequence). CDR3 loop: CASRSPGQGSGEQYF. The CDR3, as DNA: TGTGCCAGCAGGTCACCGGGACAGGGGTCTGGGGAGCAGTACTTC.

The chain employs TRBV4-3 and TRBJ2-7; no reliable D call. V lost 1 base and J lost 3, with 13 bases in between. Germline V gene data show CDR1 as LGHNA and CDR2 as YSLEER. There are 15 residues in the CDR3. CDR3 loop: CASSQGTASNYEQYF. The CDR3 DNA reads as TGCGCCAGCAGCCAAGGTACAGCCTCTAACTACGAGCAGTACTTC.

The chain employs TRBV5-6 and TRBJ1-2; D is unresolved. This CDR3 has 13 residues. Trimming removed 4 bases at V and 2 bases at J, with 9 bases between. Looked up from germline, CDR1 is SGHDT and CDR2 is YYEEEE. In DNA, the CDR3 is TGTGCCAGCAGCGGGGAAAGGAACTATGGCTACACCTTC. This translates into CASSGERNYGYTF.

The chain recombines TRBV6-5 with TRBJ2-2; TRBD2 is a possible D gene (6 bases). The CDR3 runs to 14 residues. The germline gives CDR1 MNHEY, CDR2 SVGAGI. Trimming left V 0 bases short and J 6 bases short, with 8 bases between. The CDR3 protein is CASSYSGGSGELFF. The CDR3 DNA follows: TGTGCCAGCAGTTACTCCGGGGGATCCGGGGAGCTGTTTTTT.

This clonotype has more than one count but fewer than ten. The chain links TRBV6-2 or TRBV6-3 to TRBJ1-5; possible D gene TRBD1, 5 bases. The germline gives CDR1 MNHEY, CDR2 SVGEGT. This CDR3 contains 15 residues. With 1 base removed from V and 6 bases from J, the gap between germline ends came to 13 bases. CDR3 protein: CASSYFQGSLQPQHF. The DNA for the CDR3 is TGTGCCAGCAGTTACTTCCAGGGCTCCCTTCAGCCCCAGCATTTT.

This clonotype showed up many times. The chain uses TRBV19 and TRBJ2-7, with 7 bases matching TRBD1. The CDR3 is made up of 15 amino acids. J gave up 2 bases and V 4 bases, and 8 bases lay outside the gene matches. The V gene's germline CDR1 is LNHDA and CDR2 SQIVND (reference sequence). Here the CDR3 DNA reads TGTGCCAGTAGTACCTCCTCGCAGGGGGCCTACGAGCAGTACTTC. Translation gives CASSTSSQGAYEQYF.

The J gene is TRBJ2-3, the V gene TRBV4-1, with D uncertain. The V and J ends lost 5 bases and 5 bases respectively, with 17 bases between them. The CDR3 totals 15 residues. CDR1 is MGHRA, CDR2 YSYEKL, per germline. The CDR3, as DNA: TGCGCCAGCAGCTGGACGGCAGTAGCTAGAGATACGCAGTATTTT. Its translation is CASSWTAVARDTQYF.

V gene TRBV2 combines with J gene TRBJ1-3; perhaps TRBD1 as D (6 bases). V was cut by 5 bases and J by 2 bases, with 13 bases left in between. Germline V gene data show CDR1 as SNHLY and CDR2 as FYNNEI. The CDR3 is 15 amino acids. CDR3 in DNA: TGTGCCAGCAGTTCCAGGGGTTTCACTGGAAACACCATATATTTT. Its translation is CASSSRGFTGNTIYF.

This clonotype was seen more than once but under ten times. The chain carries TRBV19 and TRBJ1-2; the match to TRBD1 covers 9 bases. The CDR3 contains 15 residues. Trimming cost V 3 bases and J 4 bases; bases outside gene matches: 6. Per the germline V gene, CDR1 is LNHDA and CDR2 is SQIVND (reference sequence). As DNA, the CDR3 is TGTGCCAGTAGTATCTGGGACAGGGTCCCCTATGGCTACACCTTC. As protein: CASSIWDRVPYGYTF.

This clonotype appeared a few times. The chain recombines TRBV4-1 with TRBJ1-6, with D possibly being TRBD1 (6 bases). The length of the CDR3 is 18 residues. Germline V gene data show CDR1 as MGHRA and CDR2 as YSYEKL. V was clipped by 3 bases and J by 14 bases, with 29 bases between them. The CDR3 is CASSHLVDRRPSRESLHF. The CDR3 bases are TGCGCCAGCAGCCATCTAGTTGACAGGAGGCCCAGCAGGGAGTCCCTCCACTTT.

A remark on this clonotype: It may be a read error: a sequence one base away is much more abundant. The chain carries TRBV20-1 and TRBJ1-1; 7 bases fit TRBD1. The CDR3 spans 15 residues. Unmatched junction bases numbered 11, after V lost 3 bases and J lost 4 bases. Germline CDR1 and CDR2: DFQATT and SNEGSKA (reference sequence). The CDR3 region has the DNA TGCAGTGCTAGTCCTTCGACAGGGAAGAGCACTGAAGCTTTCTTT. This encodes CSASPSTGKSTEAFF.

This clonotype was counted between two and nine times. The J gene is TRBJ1-2, the V gene TRBV10-2, with TRBD1 as a possible D gene (5 bases). CDR1 and CDR2 from the germline V gene are WSHSY and SAAADI. The CDR3 is made up of 14 amino acids. The V end was cut by 2 bases, the J end by 0 bases, with 7 bases between. CDR3 region: CASSEGGANYGYTF. CDR3 bases: TGCGCCAGCAGTGAGGGAGGGGCTAACTATGGCTACACCTTC.

V usage is TRBV12-3 or TRBV12-4 and J usage is TRBJ1-5; tentatively, D is TRBD1 (6 bases). The CDR3 is 14 amino acids. Between the trimmed V and J ends, which lost 4 bases and 5 bases, there was a span of 12 bases. CDR3 in amino acids: CASSSTGPYQPQHF. As DNA, the CDR3 is TGTGCCAGCAGTTCGACAGGACCCTATCAGCCCCAGCATTTT.

This clonotype was recorded at least ten times. The CDR3 protein is CSARGINEKLFF. DNA for the CDR3: TGCAGTGCGCGCGGGATTAATGAAAAACTGTTTTTT. V gene TRBV20-1 combines with J gene TRBJ1-4; no clear D. The CDR3 sequence is 12 residues long. The V end lost 6 bases, the J end lost 4 bases, and 9 bases lay between the germline ends. From germline, CDR1 is DFQATT and CDR2 SNEGSKA (reference sequence).

This clonotype was found a few times. The chain uses TRBV9 and TRBJ2-5, with 10 bases lining up with TRBD1. The CDR3 spans 15 residues. With 2 bases clipped from V and 3 bases from J, the junction kept 4 bases outside the gene matches. CDR1 SGDLS and CDR2 YYNGEE come from the germline V gene. The CDR3 here is CASSVDGQGEETQYF. The CDR3 region has the DNA TGTGCCAGCAGCGTGGATGGACAGGGGGAAGAGACCCAGTACTTC.

This clonotype was counted at least ten times. The V gene is TRBV2, the J gene TRBJ1-2; D ambiguous. CDR1 and CDR2 from the germline V gene are SNHLY and FYNNEI. This CDR3 comprises 11 residues. Trimming removed 5 bases at V and 13 bases at J, with 14 bases between. The CDR3 loop is CASSYNIILTF. The CDR3 DNA reads as TGTGCCAGCAGTTACAACATTATTCTCACCTTC.

This clonotype has a count of ten or more. This rearrangement joins TRBV18 to TRBJ2-7; tentative D call: TRBD1 (5 bases). The V gene's germline CDR1 is KGHSH and CDR2 LQKENI. The CDR3 is made up of 14 amino acids. V gave up 6 bases and J gave up 3 bases, with 15 bases separating them. The CDR3 DNA follows: TGTGCCAGCTCTCAATACTCGGACATCTACGAGCAGTACTTC. Translated, it gives CASSQYSDIYEQYF.

Only a few counts were recorded for this clonotype. V is TRBV7-2 and J is TRBJ1-4, with 7 bases lining up with TRBD1. V was clipped by 4 bases and J by 6 bases; unmatched bases: 11. The germline CDR1 and CDR2 sequences are SGHTA and FQGNSA. This CDR3 spans 16 amino acids. CDR3: CASSSPAGGADEKLFF. CDR3 DNA: TGTGCCAGCAGCTCTCCCGCAGGGGGTGCTGATGAAAAACTGTTTTTT.